This entry concerns a single TCR beta chain. Its antigen is unknown. The record originates from a study of tumor-infiltrating lymphocytes in primary liver carcinoma. The overall study: Patients underwent surgical resection for primary liver carcinoma. Study-level points and caveats: Among the pair types, tumor region pairs showed more overlap than tumor-adjacent and tumor-blood pairs.

Constant-region priming of roughly 500 ng total RNA yielded TCR beta cDNA. Generation of the TCR beta libraries relied on three nested multiplex PCR rounds using slightly modified ARM-PCR. In the first two PCR rounds, TRBV1-TRBV30 forward primers were paired with a C-beta reverse primer, and each round lasted 10 cycles. Using its own MiXCR run on the multiplex PCR reads, TCRdb lists one record per CDR3 protein. This sample carries some 320,000 distinct CDR3 sequences, about 60% of them seen once, and the ten largest clones take roughly 9%. Both blood RNA, taken from unsorted whole blood, and germline DNA were extracted. Collected before surgery were roughly 4.4 milliliters of peripheral blood. Germline assignment: CDR1 MNHNS and CDR2 SASEGT. Trimming cost V 0 bases and J 5 bases, with 11 bases left between them. This CDR3 spans 15 amino acids.

This sequence was found in a man aged 35 to 55 with primary liver carcinoma and hepatitis B virus infection. This chain uses TRBV6-1 with TRBJ1-3; D is undetermined. Sequenced: peripheral blood. The CDR3: CASSEASGLRNTIYF. The CDR3 nucleotides read TGTGCCAGCAGTGAAGCGTCTGGGTTGCGAAACACCATATATTTT.